The present TCR beta chain was sequenced within a study of T cell repertoires in ileal Crohn's disease. V dropped 5 bases and J dropped 2; count of bases not matched to a gene: 16. The CDR3 covers 17 residues. The sample's time point: proximal margin of the surgical specimen (macroscopically non-inflamed). The table came from immunoSEQ multiplex PCR; TCRdb's copy has only in-frame clones and leaves some out. The sample has about 3,000 clones, roughly nine tenths seen once; the top ten hold about an eighth. The gene calls are TRBV5-3 and TRBJ2-7; the match to TRBD1 covers 7 bases. TRBV5-3 belongs to the ORF category, with a function that is uncertain. Input material: ileal tissue. The clonotype originates from an adult with Crohn's disease. CDR3 in amino acids: CARRHNRPGQKTYEQYF. The CDR3 coding sequence is TGTGCCAGAAGACATAACCGGCCGGGACAGAAAACCTACGAGCAGTACTTC.